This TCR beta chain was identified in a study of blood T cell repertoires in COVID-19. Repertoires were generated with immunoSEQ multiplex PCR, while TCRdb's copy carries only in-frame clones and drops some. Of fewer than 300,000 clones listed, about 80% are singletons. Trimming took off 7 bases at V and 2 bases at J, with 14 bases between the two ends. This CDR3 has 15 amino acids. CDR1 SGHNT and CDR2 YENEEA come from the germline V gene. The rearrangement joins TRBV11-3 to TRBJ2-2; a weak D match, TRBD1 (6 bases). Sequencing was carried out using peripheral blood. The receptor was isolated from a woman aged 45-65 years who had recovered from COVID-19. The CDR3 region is CASNEPGTNTGELFF. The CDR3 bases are TGTGCCAGCAACGAGCCAGGGACAAACACCGGGGAGCTGTTTTTT.